In this sample, the clone carrying this T cell receptor beta chain turned up once. The CDR3 spans 16 residues. The germline V gene has CDR1 LNHDA and CDR2 SQIVND (reference sequence). Trimming removed 4 bases at V and 8 bases at J, with 21 bases between. Clones were sequenced by immunoSEQ multiplex PCR, and TCRdb holds only the in-frame ones, with some missing. In the table there are around 170,000 clones, roughly nine tenths of which are singletons. This entry is derived from a study of control samples from healthy donors and cancer patients. The sample taken for sequencing was blood. This sequence joins TRBV19 and TRBJ2-1; D is possibly TRBD2 (5 bases). The source is a man aged 25-40 years in good health. The CDR3, as DNA: TGTGCCAGTAGTACTCCATTGTTTCGGACTGGTTATGAGCAGTTCTTC. Residues: CASSTPLFRTGYEQFF.